This T cell receptor beta chain was identified in a study of blood T cell repertoires in COVID-19. Study at large: The United States, Italy and Spain provided the acute and convalescent COVID-19 samples. PBMCs, B-cell-depleted T cells, or T cells were the source of the cDNA or gDNA that made up the material.

In the source study's methods: Reference gene primers were amplified, and this amplification served to estimate nucleated cell counts. Measured with immunoSEQ multiplex PCR; TCRdb has only the in-frame clones, and not every one. V and J calls and clone size follow that table, whereas D and trimming were derived from the DNA. Of almost 80,000 clones detected, about four fifths appear once; the ten largest clones hold under 45%. The V gene's germline CDR1 is MNHEY and CDR2 SVGAGI. V shed 6 bases and J 5 bases; nucleotides not matched to a gene: 6. The CDR3 covers 14 residues. The chain employs TRBV6-5 and TRBJ2-7, with 11 bases aligning to TRBD2. This clonotype originated in an older woman with acute or convalescent COVID-19. The specimen was peripheral blood. DNA of the CDR3: TGTGCCAGCAGGACTACTAGCGGGAGCCACGAGCAGTACTTC. As protein: CASRTTSGSHEQYF.